The clone carrying this TCR beta chain was counted between two and nine times. The antigen is undetermined. The CDR3 runs to 13 residues. The V end was cut by 7 bases, the J end by 1 base, with 11 bases between. Germline V gene lookup returns CDR1 MNHEY and CDR2 SVGEGT. This record belongs to a study of blood T cells in healthy people across ages. Looking at the study overall: About one barcoded beta molecule per two T cells was the capture yield of template switching. Points from the study as a whole: Age showed a roughly linear inverse relationship with TCR beta diversity per million T cells.

PCR was performed a second time for about 6 to 12 cycles using a sample-barcoded 5' primer and a J-beta primer mix. Every molecule of cDNA carried a tag from a template-switch adaptor with 12 random nucleotides. TCRdb passed the 5' RACE reads through MiXCR, listing each CDR3 protein once. Found here are over 1,300,000 distinct CDR3 sequences, approximately 59% of them singletons; the top ten hold 6.5% to 8.5%. No fewer than 6 million PBMCs went into each sample. Sequencing input: blood. V usage is TRBV6-2 or TRBV6-3 and J usage is TRBJ2-7, with D possibly matching TRBD1 (5 bases). The receptor's source is a man between 18 and 29 years old in good health. The CDR3 region has the DNA TGTGCCAGCACCTTGACAGAGTCCTACGAGCAGTACTTC. Translated, it gives CASTLTESYEQYF.